The 32 T cell receptor beta chains below come from one sample, sequenced in a study of glioma-infiltrating T cells after dendritic cell vaccination. Profiled with immunoSEQ multiplex PCR; TCRdb holds only in-frame clones, not every one. The sample contains approximately 22,000 clones, approximately 79% of which appear only once. This material consisted of blood, taken before dendritic cell vaccination. These receptors all come from a human donor with glioblastoma.

This clone was detected only a few times. J is TRBJ2-7 and V is TRBV11-2, with 7 bases aligning to TRBD1. Germline CDR1 reads SGHAT; CDR2 reads FQNNGV. The CDR3 has 14 residues. The V and J ends lost 5 bases and 4 bases, in that order; junction bases with no gene match: 8. CDR3 nucleotide sequence: TGTGCCAGCAGCCCGAGACAGGGTGGGTACGAGCAGTACTTC. Protein product: CASSPRQGGYEQYF.

The V gene is TRBV7-3, the J gene TRBJ2-2, with 13 bases identical to TRBD2. The CDR3 contains 20 residues. The germline CDR1 and CDR2 sequences are SGHTA and FQGTGA. V was pared by 0 bases and J by 2 bases, with 9 bases of the junction left unmatched. CDR3 DNA: TGTGCCAGCAGCTTAACGATTAGGGGGACTAGCGGGATTAACACCGGGGAGCTGTTTTTT. It yields the protein CASSLTIRGTSGINTGELFF.

This chain links TRBV7-8 with TRBJ1-1; the match to TRBD1 covers 8 bases. The CDR3 contains 14 residues. Germline CDR1 is SGHVS and CDR2 is FQNEAQ. Trimming removed 3 bases from V and 4 bases from J; junction bases left unmatched: 4. The chain's CDR3 is CASSFRDRSTEAFF. The CDR3 DNA reads TGTGCCAGCAGCTTCCGGGACAGGAGCACTGAAGCTTTCTTT.

J is TRBJ2-5 and V is TRBV6-1, with D tentatively TRBD2 (7 bases). Germline V gene sequence: CDR1 MNHNS, CDR2 SASEGT. This CDR3 is 18 amino acids long. Trimming removed 3 bases from V and 5 bases from J, with 25 bases in between. CDR3 in DNA: TGTGCCAGCAGTGAGAAGGAGGGAGGGGCCAGGGGATCGGAGACCCAGTACTTC. As protein: CASSEKEGGARGSETQYF.

This clone has just a few counts. V gene TRBV4-2 combines with J gene TRBJ2-2, with 8 bases lining up with TRBD2. V lost 0 bases and J lost 3; bases outside the gene matches: 9. In germline, CDR1 is LGHNA, CDR2 YNFKEQ. The length of the CDR3 is 18 residues. The CDR3 DNA follows: TGTGCCAGCAGCCAAGAACCTAGCGGGTCCATGGACACCGGGGAGCTGTTTTTT. Amino acid sequence: CASSQEPSGSMDTGELFF.

Only a few counts were recorded for this clone. This chain joins TRBV5-1 and TRBJ2-7; the D is unclear. CDR3 size: 14 residues. Germline CDR1 SGHRS, CDR2 YFSETQ. Trimming cost V 0 bases and J 0 bases, with 7 bases left between them. The CDR3 region has the DNA TGCGCCAGCAGCTTGGCTCATAGCTCCTACGAGCAGTACTTC. It encodes CASSLAHSSYEQYF.

This clone has only a few counts. The CDR3 sequence: CASSPDRSYNEQYF. The CDR3 DNA reads TGTGCCAGCAGCCCCGACAGGTCCTATAACGAGCAGTACTTC. The genes are TRBV7-2 and TRBJ2-7, with D tentatively TRBD1 (6 bases). The ends were cut back, 5 bases at V and 5 bases at J, with 16 bases in the middle. CDR1 and CDR2 from the germline V gene are SGHTA and FQGNSA. The CDR3 is 14 amino acids. Full variable domain (missing parts from reference TRBV7-2 and TRBJ2-7): GAGVSQSPSNKVTEKGKDVELRCDPISGHTALYWYRQSLGQGLEFLIYFQGNSAPDKSGLPSDRFSAERTGGSVSTLTIQRTQQEDSAVYLCASSPDRSYNEQYFGPGTRLTVT.

The chain recombines TRBV9 with TRBJ2-5; 7 bases align to TRBD1. With the DNA end fitting TRBJ2-7 better, the J assignment may be wrong. The V gene's germline CDR1 is SGDLS and CDR2 YYNGEE. CDR3 length: 15 residues. CDR3 nucleotides: TGTGCCAGCAGCGTAGGACAGGGCAACTCCTACGAGCAGTACTTC. Translating it yields CASSVGQGNSYEQYF.

Worth noting for this clone: One end of the junction fails to match germline, which may point to a read error. The chain recombines TRBV7-7 with TRBJ2-5; 9 bases fit TRBD1. CDR3 length: 17 amino acids. Germline-derived CDR1 and CDR2 are SSHAT and FNYEAQ (reference sequence). The CDR3 region has the DNA TGTGCTAGCAGCTCTTACCCGGGACAGGGATCCCAAGAGACCCAGTACTTC. It specifies CASSSYPGQGSQETQYF.

The CDR3 DNA sequence: TGTGCCAGCAGTGCCCTCGTTGGGGGGGGCACCTTGAACACTGAAGCTTTCTTT. This translates into CASSALVGGGTLNTEAFF. The rearrangement uses TRBV25-1 and TRBJ1-1; maybe TRBD1 (6 bases). The CDR3 has 18 amino acids. CDR1 MGHDK and CDR2 SYGVNS come from the germline V gene. Trimming pared 4 bases from V and 0 bases from J, leaving 21 bases between.

V and J are TRBV29-1 and TRBJ1-5; a weak D match, TRBD1 (5 bases). In germline, CDR1 is SQVTM, CDR2 ANQGSEA. V was pared by 6 bases and J by 6 bases, with 36 bases between. This CDR3 is 20 amino acids long. CDR3 sequence (DNA): TGCAGCGTCGACAAACAAAACGTTAAAGGCAGGGAATCTCGTATTCAGCCCCAGCATTTT. Translating gives CSVDKQNVKGRESRIQPQHF.

As to this clone: The germline gene is not matched at one end of the junction; a read error may be the cause. The V call is TRBV15, the J call TRBJ2-1; 9 positions match TRBD2. This CDR3 contains 13 residues. Germline values: CDR1 LNHNV, CDR2 YYDKDF (reference sequence). CDR3 sequence: CAARGREGNEQFF. In DNA form, the CDR3 reads TGTGCCGCCAGAGGGCGGGAGGGCAATGAGCAGTTCTTC. The full variable domain, its missing parts supplied by reference TRBV15 and TRBJ2-1, is DAMVIQNPRYQVTQFGKPVTLSCSQTLNHNVMYWYQQKSSQAPKLLFHYYDKDFNNEADTPDNFQSRRPNTSFCFLDIRSPGLGDTAMYLCAARGREGNEQFFGPGTRLTVL.

This clone was found a few times. The J gene is TRBJ2-1, the V gene TRBV6-4; D gene uncertain. CDR1 and CDR2 from the germline V gene are MRHNA and SNTAGT. The CDR3 consists of 13 residues. V was trimmed by 4 bases and J by 3 bases, leaving 7 bases between them. The CDR3 region is CASSAHGYNEQFF. The CDR3 nucleotides read TGTGCCAGCAGTGCGCACGGCTACAATGAGCAGTTCTTC.

The chain is built from TRBV6-5 and TRBJ1-1, with TRBD1 matching over 10 bases. Unmatched junction bases numbered 4, after V lost 2 bases and J lost 4 bases. This CDR3 comprises 15 residues. CDR1 MNHEY and CDR2 SVGAGI come from the germline V gene. The CDR3: CASSYGGTGVTEAFF. Here the CDR3 DNA reads TGTGCCAGCAGTTACGGAGGGACAGGGGTCACTGAAGCTTTCTTT.

This chain uses TRBV6-5 with TRBJ1-3; D not certain. Germline CDR1 MNHEY, CDR2 SVGAGI. Trimming removed 4 bases at V and 5 bases at J, with 6 bases between. The length of the CDR3 is 12 residues. The CDR3 sequence: CASSSPRNTIYF. CDR3 DNA sequence: TGTGCCAGCAGTTCCCCTAGAAACACCATATATTTT.

CDR3 sequence: CAIGRLAGVSSYEQYF. The CDR3 region has the DNA TGTGCCATCGGTAGGCTAGCGGGAGTTAGCTCCTACGAGCAGTACTTC. This chain uses TRBV10-3 with TRBJ2-7; TRBD2 matches at 10 bases. CDR3 length: 16 residues. V was pared by 8 bases and J by 0 bases, with 10 bases of the junction left unmatched. Germline-derived CDR1 and CDR2 are ENHRY and SYGVKD.

This chain connects TRBV7-9 to TRBJ2-5, with D perhaps TRBD1 (5 bases). Germline values: CDR1 SEHNR, CDR2 FQNEAQ (reference sequence). Deletions cut 5 bases from V and 5 bases from J, with 21 bases between. This CDR3 is built from 16 residues. In DNA form, the CDR3 reads TGTGCCAGCAGCCTAGAGCAGGCAGGGTCTCTTGAGACCCAGTACTTC. Its protein is CASSLEQAGSLETQYF.

The genes are TRBV5-4 and TRBJ2-3; TRBD2 matches 9 bases. CDR3 length: 16 residues. Germline V gives CDR1 SGHNT, CDR2 YYREEE (reference sequence). V gave up 1 base and J gave up 6 bases; unmatched junction bases: 9. CDR3 sequence: CASSLRVAGVLDTQYF. CDR3 DNA: TGTGCCAGCAGCTTGCGGGTAGCGGGAGTACTCGATACGCAGTATTTT.

The rearrangement links TRBV13 to TRBJ2-7; D ambiguous. Looked up from germline, CDR1 is PRHDT and CDR2 is FYEKMQ (reference sequence). The CDR3 consists of 13 residues. V lost 0 bases and J lost 5, with 8 bases in between. CDR3 sequence: CASSLGYEDEQYF. DNA for the CDR3: TGTGCCAGCAGCTTAGGATACGAGGACGAGCAGTACTTC.

This chain joins TRBV6-1 and TRBJ1-1, with a tentative D call TRBD1 (5 bases). Trimming took 0 bases from V and 0 from J, leaving 8 bases between them. This CDR3 comprises 15 residues. Germline loops: CDR1 MNHNS, CDR2 SASEGT. This chain's CDR3 is CASSEAYRLNTEAFF. CDR3 nucleotide sequence: TGTGCCAGCAGTGAAGCGTACAGGCTGAACACTGAAGCTTTCTTT.

This chain uses TRBV16 with TRBJ2-7; 8 bases match TRBD1. The trim removed 1 base at V and 4 bases at J, leaving 12 bases unmatched. CDR1 is KGHSY and CDR2 is FQNENV in the germline V gene. This CDR3 spans 17 amino acids. CDR3 region: CASSQFQGQDVLYEQYF. Here the CDR3 DNA reads TGTGCCAGCAGCCAATTCCAGGGACAGGACGTGTTGTACGAGCAGTACTTC.

CDR3 in amino acids: CASSGQGLSGNTIYF. DNA of the CDR3: TGCGCCAGCAGTGGTCAGGGCCTCTCTGGAAACACCATATATTTT. The V call is TRBV5-1, the J call TRBJ1-3, with a tentative D call TRBD1 (5 bases). Germline loops: CDR1 SGHRS, CDR2 YFSETQ. The V end lost 5 bases, the J end lost 0 bases, and 12 bases lay between the germline ends. CDR3 length equals 15 residues.

The chain combines TRBV4-1 with TRBJ2-5, with 8 bases that match TRBD2. Germline V gene lookup returns CDR1 MGHRA and CDR2 YSYEKL. This CDR3 contains 13 residues. The trim removed 6 bases at V and 5 bases at J, leaving 5 bases unmatched. The CDR3 sequence is CASRREGGETQYF. DNA for the CDR3: TGCGCCAGCAGACGGGAGGGCGGGGAGACCCAGTACTTC.

The V call is TRBV7-9, the J call TRBJ2-3; 9 bases are a match to TRBD1. The V gene's germline CDR1 is SEHNR and CDR2 FQNEAQ (reference sequence). Unmatched junction bases numbered 4, after V lost 3 bases and J lost 3 bases. This CDR3 contains 15 residues. The CDR3 is CASSLAGTGTDTQYF. The CDR3 DNA is TGTGCCAGCAGCTTGGCCGGGACAGGGACAGATACGCAGTATTTT.

This chain joins TRBV4-3 and TRBJ2-5; 11 bases are a match to TRBD1. The CDR3 is 16 residues long. The V and J ends lost 1 base and 4 bases, in that order; junction bases with no gene match: 5. Germline V gene sequence: CDR1 LGHNA, CDR2 YSLEER. The CDR3 nucleotides are TGCGCCAGCAGCCAAGTTAAAGGACAGGGGGCAGAGACCCAGTACTTC. This sequence encodes CASSQVKGQGAETQYF.

The chain uses TRBV5-1 and TRBJ2-5; 8 nucleotides align to TRBD2. Losses at the gene ends were 0 bases for V and 1 base for J; bases not matched to a gene: 8. Germline V CDR1 and CDR2: SGHRS, YFSETQ. The CDR3 length is 17 residues. In DNA form, the CDR3 reads TGCGCCAGCAGCTTGGGAGCGGGGGAGGGGATCCAAGAGACCCAGTACTTC. As protein: CASSLGAGEGIQETQYF.

The rearrangement joins TRBV19 to TRBJ2-7; 8 bases fit TRBD1. From germline, CDR1 is LNHDA and CDR2 SQIVND (reference sequence). The CDR3 sequence is 13 residues long. The J segment lost 5 bases and the V segment lost 6 bases, leaving 6 bases of the junction unmatched. DNA for the CDR3: TGTGCCAGTAGCTGGACAGGGAATAACGAGCAGTACTTC. Translated: CASSWTGNNEQYF.

This clone was detected only once. The chain combines TRBV30 with TRBJ1-3; D not resolved. Trimming pared 2 bases from V and 1 base from J, leaving 9 bases between. Per germline, CDR1 GTSNPN and CDR2 SVGIG (reference sequence). The CDR3 length is 14 residues. The DNA for the CDR3 is TGTGCCTGGAGTCGGGAGATTTCTGGAAACACCATATATTTT. The encoded protein is CAWSREISGNTIYF.

This clone has only a few counts. The chain has TRBV6-5 and TRBJ2-2; 7 bases align to TRBD2. Germline-derived CDR1 and CDR2 are MNHEY and SVGAGI. V was clipped by 2 bases and J by 4 bases; unmatched bases: 4. This CDR3 is 15 amino acids long. CDR3 coding DNA: TGTGCCAGCAGTTACGATGGCGGGGGCACCGGGGAGCTGTTTTTT. This sequence encodes CASSYDGGGTGELFF.

The chain combines TRBV9 with TRBJ2-7, with TRBD2 matching over 7 bases. V was pared by 3 bases and J by 5 bases, with 11 bases of the junction left unmatched. This CDR3 has 15 amino acids. CDR1 and CDR2 (germline): SGDLS, YYNGEE. The CDR3, as DNA: TGTGCCAGCAGCGGTGGAGCGGGACGGAAAAACGAGCAGTACTTC. Encoded protein: CASSGGAGRKNEQYF. The whole variable domain, remainder taken from reference TRBV9 and TRBJ2-7, is DSGVTQTPKHLITATGQRVTLRCSPRSGDLSVYWYQQSLDQGLQFLIQYYNGEERAKGNILERFSAQQFPDLHSELNLSSLELGDSALYFCASSGGAGRKNEQYFGPGTRLTVT.

This chain links TRBV28 with TRBJ1-2, with D tentatively TRBD1 (5 bases). The V end was cut by 3 bases, the J end by 6 bases, with 11 bases between. The CDR3 is 13 amino acids. Looked up from germline, CDR1 is MDHEN and CDR2 is SYDVKM. As DNA, the CDR3 is TGTGCCAGCAGTTTGGCAGGGCGACATGGCTACACCTTC. Its protein product is CASSLAGRHGYTF.

This chain connects TRBV7-6 to TRBJ1-4, with TRBD1 as a possible D gene (5 bases). V was cut by 5 bases and J by 7 bases, with 11 bases left in between. Germline assignment: CDR1 SGHVS and CDR2 FNYEAQ. The CDR3 runs 13 residues. In nucleotides, the CDR3 is TGTGCCAGCAGCCCAGCGGGGGTTGAAAAACTGTTTTTT. This gives the protein CASSPAGVEKLFF.